A selection of T cell receptor beta chains follows, all from one sample in a study of cytomegalovirus exposure and HLA in healthy donors. Profiled with immunoSEQ multiplex PCR; TCRdb holds only in-frame clones, not every one. The data show about 150,000 clones, with about 76% seen just once and about 3.5% held by the top ten. Sequenced: PBMCs. These receptors came from a human donor in good health. The CDR3 runs from the conserved cysteine through the conserved F or W. D genes are given only for firm matches. The listing skips clone size in some rows; elsewhere it reads once, few, many or a size class.

NA	TRBD2	TRBJ2-5	TRBV18	TGTGCCAGCTCACCAATTAACCTAGCGGGGGCCCAAGAGACCCAGTACTTC	CASSPINLAGAQETQYF
NA	TRBD2	TRBJ2-1	TRBV5-1	TGCGCCAGCAGCGTCCGGACTAGCGGGGGGTCGAGCTCCTACAATGAGCAGTTCTTC	CASSVRTSGGSSSYNEQFF
NA	TRBD2	TRBJ2-1	TRBV4-3	TGCGCCAGCAGCCAAGACCTAGCGGGAGGGTCTAATGAGCAGTTCTTC	CASSQDLAGGSNEQFF
NA	NA	TRBJ1-2	TRBV15	TGTGCCACCAGCAGCCCACAGGACTATGGCTACACCTTC	CATSSPQDYGYTF
NA	NA	TRBJ2-7	TRBV7-9	TGTGCCAGCAGCTTAAATGACAGGTTCCCTCGGGAGCAGTACTTC	CASSLNDRFPREQYF
once	NA	TRBJ1-2	TRBV6-5	TGTGCCACCATGGCCTACCTGGAGAGCTATGGCTACACCTTC	CATMAYLESYGYTF
NA	NA	TRBJ1-2	TRBV12-5	TGTGCTAGTGGTTCCGGAGGGGCTAACTATGGCTACACCTTC	CASGSGGANYGYTF
few	TRBD2	TRBJ2-7	TRBV10-3	TGTGCCATCAGTGGCCCAACGACTAGCGCCCTCTACGAGCAGTACTTC	CAISGPTTSALYEQYF
once	NA	TRBJ2-1	TRBV7-9	TGTGCCAGCAGCTTAACGCGGGATTCCTACAATGAGCAGTTCTTC	CASSLTRDSYNEQFF
NA	NA	TRBJ2-1	TRBV15	TGTGCCACCAGCACTTGGGGGGTTGAATACAATGAGCAGTTCTTC	CATSTWGVEYNEQFF
once	TRBD1	TRBJ2-7	TRBV6-1	TGTGCCGGGAAGGACAGGCCCCCCTACGAGCAGTACTTC	CAGKDRPPYEQYF
NA	NA	TRBJ2-3	TRBV10-3	TGTGCCATCAGCTACAATATACTAGCCGGGGGAGGCACAGATACGCAGTATTTT	CAISYNILAGGGTDTQYF
NA	NA	TRBJ2-5	TRBV27	TGTGCCAGCAGTTTAAGTCGTCGGGAGACCCAGTACTTC	CASSLSRRETQYF
few	NA	TRBJ2-7	TRBV20-1	TGCAGTGCTAGGCTAGCCTACGAGCAGTACTTC	CSARLAYEQYF
NA	NA	TRBJ1-3	TRBV5-4	TGTGCCAGCAGCTTGGACAGGAGCTCTGGAAACACCATATATTTT	CASSLDRSSGNTIYF
few	NA	TRBJ1-1	TRBV27	TGTGCCAGCATCAAAATGCCCGGGATGAACACTGAAGCTTTCTTT	CASIKMPGMNTEAFF
NA	NA	TRBJ2-7	TRBV7-9	TGTGCCAGCAGCCCCGGGCCAGGGCTTAACGAGCAGTACTTC	CASSPGPGLNEQYF
NA	NA	TRBJ2-5	TRBV5-8	TGTGCCAGCAGCTTGGACTCCGCGGAGACCCAGTACTTC	CASSLDSAETQYF
NA	NA	TRBJ2-2	TRBV30	TGTGCCTGGACAGGGATTAAACTCACCGGGGAGCTGTTTTTT	CAWTGIKLTGELFF
once	NA	TRBJ1-5	TRBV2	TGTGCCAGCAGTCCCAACAATCACAGGGTGGCAACTCAGCCCCAGCATTTT	CASSPNNHRVATQPQHF
NA	TRBD2	TRBJ2-1	TRBV7-8	TGTGCCAGCAGCCCGCCCCTAGCGGGGATACAATGGGAGCAGTTCTTC	CASSPPLAGIQWEQFF
NA	TRBD1	TRBJ1-2	TRBV30	TGTGCCTGGAGGGGGACAGGCGGGGGCAGCTATGGCTACACCTTC	CAWRGTGGGSYGYTF
NA	NA	TRBJ2-1	TRBV7-2	TGTGCCAGCAGACCCGGACGACTCCTCACTAGGGTCCACAATGAGCAGTTCTTC	CASRPGRLLTRVHNEQFF
once	TRBD2	TRBJ2-7	TRBV27	TGTGCCAGCAGTTTTAGCGGGGGGGCCAACGAGCAGTACTTC	CASSFSGGANEQYF
NA	NA	TRBJ2-7	TRBV9	TGTGCCAGCAGCGTAGGGGGACGCGGGGCAACCTCCTACGAGCAGTACTTC	CASSVGGRGATSYEQYF
NA	TRBD1	TRBJ2-1	TRBV30	TGTGCCTGGAGTGTACCGGGACAGGGAATTAACAATGAGCAGTTCTTC	CAWSVPGQGINNEQFF
NA	TRBD1	TRBJ1-2	TRBV5-6	TGTGCCAGCAGTTCTGGGACAGGGGGCTATGGCTACACCTTC	CASSSGTGGYGYTF
NA	NA	TRBJ1-2	TRBV7-2	TGTGCCAGCAGCTTCCGACAGCTGCTTAACTATGGCTACACCTTC	CASSFRQLLNYGYTF
NA	TRBD2	TRBJ2-5	TRBV16	TGTGCCAGCAGCCAACGGGGACTAGCAGGGGGAGAGACCCAGTACTTC	CASSQRGLAGGETQYF
NA	TRBD2	TRBJ2-7	TRBV7-9	TGTGCCAGCAGCTTAGGGGGACTAGCGGGAGATTCCTACGAGCAGTACTTC	CASSLGGLAGDSYEQYF
NA	NA	TRBJ2-5	TRBV9	TGTGCCAGCAGCTCCTATGGGGGGTTAGAGACCCAGTACTTC	CASSSYGGLETQYF
NA	TRBD2	TRBJ2-2	TRBV5-1	TGCGCCAGCAGCTTGGCGGCGGGAGTAGATCCCGGGGAGCTGTTTTTT	CASSLAAGVDPGELFF
once	TRBD1	TRBJ1-2	TRBV2	TGTGCCAGCAGAGACTTATCTGGGACAGGGGGCAGCTACCCCTTC	CASRDLSGTGGSYPF
NA	NA	TRBJ2-3	TRBV29-1	TGCAGCGTCGACTCAGGGTTAGATACGCAGTATTTT	CSVDSGLDTQYF
NA	TRBD1	TRBJ1-4	TRBV28	TGTGCCAGCAGACGACAGGGGGCTAATGAAAAACTGTTTTTT	CASRRQGANEKLFF
NA	TRBD1	TRBJ2-7	TRBV2	TGTGCCAGCAGTCAGAGACAGGGGGCGATCTACGAGCAGTACTTC	CASSQRQGAIYEQYF
NA	TRBD2	TRBJ2-2	TRBV5-1	TGCGCCAGCAGCTTGAGCCCTAGCGGGACGAACGCCGGGGAGCTGTTTTTT	CASSLSPSGTNAGELFF
NA	NA	TRBJ2-5	TRBV10-1	TGCGCCAGCCCCAGGAGGGGGGGGCTAGGAGAGACCCAGTACTTC	CASPRRGGLGETQYF
few	TRBD1	TRBJ2-2	TRBV27	TGTGCCAGCAGTCCGACAGGGGCCGGCACCGGGGAGCTGTTTTTT	CASSPTGAGTGELFF
NA	TRBD2	TRBJ2-3	TRBV6-5	TGTGCCAGCAGTACGGCCGGGACTAGAGTAGATACGCAGTATTTT	CASSTAGTRVDTQYF
NA	NA	TRBJ1-2	TRBV5-6	TGTGCCAGCAGCAAAGGGACACCTAACTATGGCTACACCTTC	CASSKGTPNYGYTF
NA	TRBD1	TRBJ1-1	TRBV6-6	TGTGCCAGCCAGACAGGGAGGACTTTCTTT	CASQTGRTFF
once	NA	TRBJ2-1	TRBV7-2	TGTGCCAGCAGCCTTAGCGGACCGGATGAGCAGTTCTTC	CASSLSGPDEQFF